Below, one T cell receptor beta chain is given with its context. The antigen remains unidentified. CDR1 SGHNT and CDR2 YENEEA come from the germline V gene. V trimming: 4 bases; J trimming: 4 bases; junction bases outside the gene matches: 8. There are 17 residues in the CDR3. Donors showed nominal health when sampled, although they likely had unrecorded immune exposures. This sample stems from a study of cytomegalovirus exposure and HLA in healthy donors. Study observations and caveats: Indistinguishability led to the exclusion of some V segments, TRBV6-2 and TRBV6-3 included. The classifier reportedly diagnosed cytomegalovirus status with high sensitivity and specificity. Relative to the approximately 670-donor mean, N-insertions were reportedly fewer in an Asian-associated ancestry cluster in a later analysis.

The PCR employed 60 Vbeta primers together with 13 Jbeta primers. Only in-frame clones appear in the TCRdb table, and some are missing; sequencing was by immunoSEQ multiplex PCR. The profile shows about 170,000 clones, approximately 88% of them singletons. V is TRBV11-3 and J is TRBJ2-2; 11 positions agree with TRBD2. The sample was PBMCs. The sequence was collected from a boy younger than 10 in good health and CMV-seronegative. This chain's CDR3 is CASSSLLAGVVTGELFF. The CDR3 DNA reads TGTGCCAGCAGCTCTCTACTAGCGGGGGTGGTCACCGGGGAGCTGTTTTTT.